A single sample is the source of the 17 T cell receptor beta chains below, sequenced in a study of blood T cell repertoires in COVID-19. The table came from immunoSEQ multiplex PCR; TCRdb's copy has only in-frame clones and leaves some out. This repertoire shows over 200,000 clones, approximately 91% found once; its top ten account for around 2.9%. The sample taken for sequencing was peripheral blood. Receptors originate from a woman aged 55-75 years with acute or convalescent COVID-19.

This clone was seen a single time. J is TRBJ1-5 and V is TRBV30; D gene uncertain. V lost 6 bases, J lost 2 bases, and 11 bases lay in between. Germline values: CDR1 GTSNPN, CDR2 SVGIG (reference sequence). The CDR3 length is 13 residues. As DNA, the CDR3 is TGTGCCTGTAGTCCCGGGGGCAATCAGCCCCAGCATTTT. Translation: CACSPGGNQPQHF.

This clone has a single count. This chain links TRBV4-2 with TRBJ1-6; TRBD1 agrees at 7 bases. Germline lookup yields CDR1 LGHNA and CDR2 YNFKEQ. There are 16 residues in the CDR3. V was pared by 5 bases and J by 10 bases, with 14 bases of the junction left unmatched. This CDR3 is CASSFVETGRLSPLHF. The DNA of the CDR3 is TGTGCCAGCAGCTTCGTCGAGACAGGGAGGTTGTCACCCCTCCACTTT.

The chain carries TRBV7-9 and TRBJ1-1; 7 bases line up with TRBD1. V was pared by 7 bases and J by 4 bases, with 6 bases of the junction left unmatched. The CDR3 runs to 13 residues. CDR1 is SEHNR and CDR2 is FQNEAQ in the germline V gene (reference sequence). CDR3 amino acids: CASTPSGGTEAFF. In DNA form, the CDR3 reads TGTGCCAGCACCCCCTCAGGGGGCACTGAAGCTTTCTTT.

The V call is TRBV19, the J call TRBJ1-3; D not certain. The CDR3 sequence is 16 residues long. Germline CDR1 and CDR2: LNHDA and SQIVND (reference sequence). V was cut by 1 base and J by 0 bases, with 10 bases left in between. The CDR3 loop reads CASSIASVPSGNTIYF. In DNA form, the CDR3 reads TGTGCCAGTAGTATAGCCTCGGTTCCCTCTGGAAACACCATATATTTT. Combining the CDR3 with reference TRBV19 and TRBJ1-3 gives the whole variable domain DGGITQSPKYLFRKEGQNVTLSCEQNLNHDAMYWYRQDPGQGLRLIYYSQIVNDFQKGDIAEGYSVSREKKESFPLTVTSAQKNPTAFYLCASSIASVPSGNTIYFGEGSWLTVV.

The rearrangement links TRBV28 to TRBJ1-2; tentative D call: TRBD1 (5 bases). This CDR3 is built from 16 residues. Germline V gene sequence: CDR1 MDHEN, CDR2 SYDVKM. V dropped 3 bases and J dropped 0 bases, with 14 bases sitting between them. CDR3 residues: CASSFQVTGANYGYTF. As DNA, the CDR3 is TGTGCCAGCAGTTTTCAGGTCACAGGAGCTAACTATGGCTACACCTTC.

The CDR3 loop is CASSLESTGVYGYTF. DNA for the CDR3: TGTGCCAGCAGCTTAGAAAGTACGGGGGTCTATGGCTACACCTTC. The chain employs TRBV11-3 and TRBJ1-2, with a weak D call TRBD1 (5 bases). The CDR3 sequence is 15 residues long. Germline assignment: CDR1 SGHNT and CDR2 YENEEA. Trimming shortened V by 0 bases and J by 4 bases, and 12 bases separated the two germline ends.

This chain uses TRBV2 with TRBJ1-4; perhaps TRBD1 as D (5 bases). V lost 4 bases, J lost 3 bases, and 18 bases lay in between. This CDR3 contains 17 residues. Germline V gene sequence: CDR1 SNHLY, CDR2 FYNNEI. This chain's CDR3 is CASSAGGAKVANEKLFF. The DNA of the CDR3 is TGTGCCAGCAGTGCAGGAGGGGCGAAGGTGGCTAATGAAAAACTGTTTTTT.

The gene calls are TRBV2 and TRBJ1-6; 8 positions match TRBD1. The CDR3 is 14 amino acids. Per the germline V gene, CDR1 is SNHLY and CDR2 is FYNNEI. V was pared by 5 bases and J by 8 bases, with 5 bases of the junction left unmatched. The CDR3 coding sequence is TGTGCCAGCAGTCCCGAGACAGGGGATTCACCCCTCCACTTT. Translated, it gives CASSPETGDSPLHF.

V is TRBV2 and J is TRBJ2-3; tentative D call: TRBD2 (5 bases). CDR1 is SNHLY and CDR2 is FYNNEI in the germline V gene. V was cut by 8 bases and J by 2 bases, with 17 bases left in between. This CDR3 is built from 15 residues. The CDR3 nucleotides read TGTGCCAGCTGGCTTGGGGAGCTCTTCACAGATACGCAGTATTTT. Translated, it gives CASWLGELFTDTQYF. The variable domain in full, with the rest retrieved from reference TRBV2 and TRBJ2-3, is EPEVTQTPSHQVTQMGQEVILRCVPISNHLYFYWYRQILGQKVEFLVSFYNNEISEKSEIFDDQFSVERPDGSNFTLKIRSTKLEDSAMYFCASWLGELFTDTQYFGPGTRLTVL.

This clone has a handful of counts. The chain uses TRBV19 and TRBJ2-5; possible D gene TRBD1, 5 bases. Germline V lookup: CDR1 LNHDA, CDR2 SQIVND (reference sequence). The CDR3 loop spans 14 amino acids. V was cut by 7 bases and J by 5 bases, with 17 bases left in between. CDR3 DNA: TGTGCCAGTAAAAGCAGGGCAAACGAGGAGACCCAGTACTTC. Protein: CASKSRANEETQYF.

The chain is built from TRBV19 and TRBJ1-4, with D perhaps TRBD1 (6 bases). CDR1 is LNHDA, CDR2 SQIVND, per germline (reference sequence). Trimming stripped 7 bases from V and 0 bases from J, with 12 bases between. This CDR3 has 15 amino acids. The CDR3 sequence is CASKDSSATNEKLFF. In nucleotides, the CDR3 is TGTGCCAGTAAGGACAGCTCAGCAACTAATGAAAAACTGTTTTTT. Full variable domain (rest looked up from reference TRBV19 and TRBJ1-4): DGGITQSPKYLFRKEGQNVTLSCEQNLNHDAMYWYRQDPGQGLRLIYYSQIVNDFQKGDIAEGYSVSREKKESFPLTVTSAQKNPTAFYLCASKDSSATNEKLFFGSGTQLSVL.

The CDR3, as DNA: TGTGCCAGCAGCCAACCCTCGGGGGGATACAATGAGCAGTTCTTC. Its protein is CASSQPSGGYNEQFF. V usage is TRBV3-1 (or the pseudogene TRBV3-2) and J usage is TRBJ2-1; 7 bases are a match to TRBD2. The CDR3 covers 15 residues. J gave up 4 bases and V 2 bases, and 5 bases lay outside the gene matches. Per germline, CDR1 LGHDT and CDR2 YNNKEL (reference sequence).

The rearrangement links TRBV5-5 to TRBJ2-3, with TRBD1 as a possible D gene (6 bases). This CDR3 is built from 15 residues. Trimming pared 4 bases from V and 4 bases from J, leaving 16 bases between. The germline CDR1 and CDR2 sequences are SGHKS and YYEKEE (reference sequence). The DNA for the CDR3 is TGTGCCAGCAGCACAGGGTCCCACAGCCCAGATACGCAGTATTTT. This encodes CASSTGSHSPDTQYF.

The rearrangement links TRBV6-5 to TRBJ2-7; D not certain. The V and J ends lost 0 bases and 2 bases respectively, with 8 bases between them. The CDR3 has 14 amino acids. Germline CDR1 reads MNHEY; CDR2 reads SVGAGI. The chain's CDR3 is CASSYSPSAYEQYF. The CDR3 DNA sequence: TGTGCCAGCAGTTACTCGCCAAGCGCCTACGAGCAGTACTTC.

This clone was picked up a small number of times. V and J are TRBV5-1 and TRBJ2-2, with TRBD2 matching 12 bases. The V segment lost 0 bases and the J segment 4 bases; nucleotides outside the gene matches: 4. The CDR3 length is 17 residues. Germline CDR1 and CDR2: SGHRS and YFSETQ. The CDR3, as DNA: TGCGCCAGCAGCTTGGGACTAGCGGGAGCGGGCACCGGGGAGCTGTTTTTT. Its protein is CASSLGLAGAGTGELFF. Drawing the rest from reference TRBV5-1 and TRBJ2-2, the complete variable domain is KAGVTQTPRYLIKTRGQQVTLSCSPISGHRSVSWYQQTPGQGLQFLFEYFSETQRNKGNFPGRFSGRQFSNSRSEMNVSTLELGDSALYLCASSLGLAGAGTGELFFGEGSRLTVL.

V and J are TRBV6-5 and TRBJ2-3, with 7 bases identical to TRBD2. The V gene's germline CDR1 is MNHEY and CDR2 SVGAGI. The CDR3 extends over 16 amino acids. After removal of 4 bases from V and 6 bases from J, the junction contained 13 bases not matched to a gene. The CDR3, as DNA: TGTGCCAGCAGTTCCCCTAGGGGAGGGACGATGGATACGCAGTATTTT. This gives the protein CASSSPRGGTMDTQYF.

Written as DNA, the CDR3 is TGTGCCAGCAGCTTGTTGATTATAAGTACTGTTCGCGCCACTGAAGCTTTCTTT. Encoded protein: CASSLLIISTVRATEAFF. The gene calls are TRBV7-2 and TRBJ1-1; no definite D call. Trimming stripped 3 bases from V and 4 bases from J, with 24 bases between. CDR3 length: 18 amino acids. CDR1 SGHTA and CDR2 FQGNSA come from the germline V gene.